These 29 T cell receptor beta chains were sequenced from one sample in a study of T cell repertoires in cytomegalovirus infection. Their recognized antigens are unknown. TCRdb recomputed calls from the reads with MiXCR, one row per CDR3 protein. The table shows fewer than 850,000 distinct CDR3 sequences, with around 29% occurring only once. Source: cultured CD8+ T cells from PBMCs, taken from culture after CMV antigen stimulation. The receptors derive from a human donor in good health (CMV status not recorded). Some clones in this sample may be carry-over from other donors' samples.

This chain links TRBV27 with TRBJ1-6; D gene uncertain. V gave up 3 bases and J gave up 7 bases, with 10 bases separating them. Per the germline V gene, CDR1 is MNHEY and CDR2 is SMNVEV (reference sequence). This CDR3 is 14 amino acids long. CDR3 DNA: TGTGCCAGCAGTTTCGGGGTGGGCAATTCACCCCTCCACTTT. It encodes CASSFGVGNSPLHF.

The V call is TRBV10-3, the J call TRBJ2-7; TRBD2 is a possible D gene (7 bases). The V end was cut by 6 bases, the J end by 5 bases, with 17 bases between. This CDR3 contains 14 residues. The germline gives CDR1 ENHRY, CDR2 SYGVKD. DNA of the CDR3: TGTGCCATCAGCGACGGAGGGGGGGACGACGAGCAGTACTTC. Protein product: CAISDGGGDDEQYF.

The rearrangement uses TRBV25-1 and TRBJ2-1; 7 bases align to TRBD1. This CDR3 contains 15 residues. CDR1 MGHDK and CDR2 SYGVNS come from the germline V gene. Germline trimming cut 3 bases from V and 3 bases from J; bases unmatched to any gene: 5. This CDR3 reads CASSEDGQVYNEQFF. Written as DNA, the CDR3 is TGTGCCAGCAGTGAGGATGGACAGGTCTACAATGAGCAGTTCTTC.

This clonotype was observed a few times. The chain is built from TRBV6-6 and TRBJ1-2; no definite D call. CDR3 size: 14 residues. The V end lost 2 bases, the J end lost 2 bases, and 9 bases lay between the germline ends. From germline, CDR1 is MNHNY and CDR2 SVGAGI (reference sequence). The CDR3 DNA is TGTGCCAGCAGTTACATTCCAATCAACTATGGCTACACCTTC. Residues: CASSYIPINYGYTF.

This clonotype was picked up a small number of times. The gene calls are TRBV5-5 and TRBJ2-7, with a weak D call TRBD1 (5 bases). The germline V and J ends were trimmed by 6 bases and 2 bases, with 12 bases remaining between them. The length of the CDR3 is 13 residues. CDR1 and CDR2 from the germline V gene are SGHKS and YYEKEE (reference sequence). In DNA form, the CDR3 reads TGTGCCAGCACCGGTGGGGCCACCTACGAGCAGTACTTC. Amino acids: CASTGGATYEQYF.

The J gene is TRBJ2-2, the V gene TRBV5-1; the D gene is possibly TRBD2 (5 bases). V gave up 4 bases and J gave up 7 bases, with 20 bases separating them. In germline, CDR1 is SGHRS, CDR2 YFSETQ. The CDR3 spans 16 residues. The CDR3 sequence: CASSLIREGLVGELFF. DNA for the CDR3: TGCGCCAGCAGCCTCATACGCGAGGGTCTCGTCGGGGAGCTGTTTTTT.

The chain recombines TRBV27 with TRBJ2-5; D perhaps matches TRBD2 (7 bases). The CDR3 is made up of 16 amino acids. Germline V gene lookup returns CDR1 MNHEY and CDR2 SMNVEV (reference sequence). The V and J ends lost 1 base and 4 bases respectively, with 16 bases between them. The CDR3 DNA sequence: TGTGCCAGCAGTTTATTCCCGGGGGGCAGGGCAGAGACCCAGTACTTC. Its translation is CASSLFPGGRAETQYF.

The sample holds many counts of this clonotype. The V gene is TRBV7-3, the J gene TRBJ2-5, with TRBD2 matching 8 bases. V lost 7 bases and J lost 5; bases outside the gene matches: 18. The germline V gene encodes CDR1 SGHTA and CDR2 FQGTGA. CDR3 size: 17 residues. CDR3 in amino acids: CASTFPGTSSMAETQYF. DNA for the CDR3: TGTGCCAGCACCTTCCCCGGGACTAGTTCCATGGCCGAGACCCAGTACTTC.

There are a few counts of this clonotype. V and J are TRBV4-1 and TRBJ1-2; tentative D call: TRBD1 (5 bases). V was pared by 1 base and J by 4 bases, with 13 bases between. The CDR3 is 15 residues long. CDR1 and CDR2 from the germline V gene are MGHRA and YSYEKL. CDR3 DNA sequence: TGCGCCAGCAGCCAAGTAAGGGGTGGTAGCTATGGCTACACCTTC. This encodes CASSQVRGGSYGYTF.

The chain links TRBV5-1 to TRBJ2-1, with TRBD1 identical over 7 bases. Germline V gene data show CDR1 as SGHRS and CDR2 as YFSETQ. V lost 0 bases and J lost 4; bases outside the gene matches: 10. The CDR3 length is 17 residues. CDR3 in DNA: TGCGCCAGCAGCTTGGAGACGCCGGGGACAGTTTACAATGAGCAGTTCTTC. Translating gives CASSLETPGTVYNEQFF.

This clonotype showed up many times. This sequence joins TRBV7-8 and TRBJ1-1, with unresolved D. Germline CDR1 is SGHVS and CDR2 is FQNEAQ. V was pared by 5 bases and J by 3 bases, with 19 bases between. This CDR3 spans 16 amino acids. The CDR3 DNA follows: TGTGCCAGCAGCCAAAACGAGCGGATCAGCGACACTGAAGCTTTCTTT. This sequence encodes CASSQNERISDTEAFF.

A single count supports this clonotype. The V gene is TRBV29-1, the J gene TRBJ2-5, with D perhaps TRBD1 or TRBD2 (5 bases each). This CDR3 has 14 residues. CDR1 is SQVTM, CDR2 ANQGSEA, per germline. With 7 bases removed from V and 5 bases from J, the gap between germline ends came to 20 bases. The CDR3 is CSGGRDVWTETQYF. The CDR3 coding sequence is TGCAGCGGGGGCCGGGACGTATGGACCGAGACCCAGTACTTC.

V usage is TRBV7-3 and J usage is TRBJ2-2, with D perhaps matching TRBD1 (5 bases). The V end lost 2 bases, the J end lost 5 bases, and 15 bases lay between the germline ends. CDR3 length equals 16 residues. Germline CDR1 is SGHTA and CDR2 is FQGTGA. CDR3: CASSLDSGMNTGELFF. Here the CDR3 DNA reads TGTGCCAGCAGCTTAGACTCAGGGATGAATACCGGGGAGCTGTTTTTT.

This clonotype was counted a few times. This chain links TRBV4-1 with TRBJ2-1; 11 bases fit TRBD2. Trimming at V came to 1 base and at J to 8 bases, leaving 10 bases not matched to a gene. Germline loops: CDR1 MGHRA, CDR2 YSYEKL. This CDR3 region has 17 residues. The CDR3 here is CASSQAPSGGSGDEQFF. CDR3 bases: TGCGCCAGCAGCCAAGCCCCTAGCGGGGGGTCTGGGGATGAGCAGTTCTTC.

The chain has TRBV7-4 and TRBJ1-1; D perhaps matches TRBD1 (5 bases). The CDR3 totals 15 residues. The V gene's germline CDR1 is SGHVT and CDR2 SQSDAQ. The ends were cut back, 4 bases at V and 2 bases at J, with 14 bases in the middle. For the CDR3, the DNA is TGTGCCAGCAGCTGGGCGAGACAGCCCAACACTGAAGCTTTCTTT. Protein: CASSWARQPNTEAFF.

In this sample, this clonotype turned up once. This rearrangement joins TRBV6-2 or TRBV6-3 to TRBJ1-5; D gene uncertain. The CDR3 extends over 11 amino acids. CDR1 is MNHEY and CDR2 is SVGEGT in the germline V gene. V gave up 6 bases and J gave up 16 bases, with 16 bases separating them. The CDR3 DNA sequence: TGTGCCAGCAGCCCCGGGCCGACCCTCCATTTT. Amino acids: CASSPGPTLHF.

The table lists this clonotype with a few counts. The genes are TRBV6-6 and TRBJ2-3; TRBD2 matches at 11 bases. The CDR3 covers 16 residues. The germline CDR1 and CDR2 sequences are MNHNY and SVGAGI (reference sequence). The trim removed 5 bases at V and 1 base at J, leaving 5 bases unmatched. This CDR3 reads CASSETSGVRTDTQYF. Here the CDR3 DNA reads TGTGCCAGCAGTGAGACTAGCGGGGTACGCACAGATACGCAGTATTTT.

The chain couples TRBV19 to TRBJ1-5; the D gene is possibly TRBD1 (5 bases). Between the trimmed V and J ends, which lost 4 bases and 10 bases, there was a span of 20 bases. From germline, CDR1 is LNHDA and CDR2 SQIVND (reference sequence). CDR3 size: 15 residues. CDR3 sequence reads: CASSTGGGIRGPQHF. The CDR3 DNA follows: TGTGCCAGTAGTACTGGGGGAGGGATCCGCGGCCCCCAGCATTTT.

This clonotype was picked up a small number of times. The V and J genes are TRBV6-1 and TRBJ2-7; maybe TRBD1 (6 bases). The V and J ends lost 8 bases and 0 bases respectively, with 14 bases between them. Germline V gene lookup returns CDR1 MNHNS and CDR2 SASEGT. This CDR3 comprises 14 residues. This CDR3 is CASSGTQNSYEQYV. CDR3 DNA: TGTGCCAGCTCCGGGACACAAAACTCCTACGAGCAGTACGTC.

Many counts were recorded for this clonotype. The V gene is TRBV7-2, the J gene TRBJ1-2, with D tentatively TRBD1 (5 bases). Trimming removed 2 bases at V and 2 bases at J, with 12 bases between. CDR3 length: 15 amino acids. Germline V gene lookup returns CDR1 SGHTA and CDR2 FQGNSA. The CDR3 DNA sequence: TGTGCCAGCAGCTTAAAAAACAGGATGAACTATGGCTACACCTTC. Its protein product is CASSLKNRMNYGYTF. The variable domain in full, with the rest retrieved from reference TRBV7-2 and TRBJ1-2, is GAGVSQSPSNKVTEKGKDVELRCDPISGHTALYWYRQSLGQGLEFLIYFQGNSAPDKSGLPSDRFSAERTGGSVSTLTIQRTQQEDSAVYLCASSLKNRMNYGYTFGSGTRLTVV.

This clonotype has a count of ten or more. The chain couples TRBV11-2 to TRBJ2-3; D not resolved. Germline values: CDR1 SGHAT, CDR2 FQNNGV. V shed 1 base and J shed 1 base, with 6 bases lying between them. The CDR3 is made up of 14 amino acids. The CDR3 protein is CASSLGWGTDTQYF. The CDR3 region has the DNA TGTGCCAGCAGCTTAGGATGGGGCACAGATACGCAGTATTTT.

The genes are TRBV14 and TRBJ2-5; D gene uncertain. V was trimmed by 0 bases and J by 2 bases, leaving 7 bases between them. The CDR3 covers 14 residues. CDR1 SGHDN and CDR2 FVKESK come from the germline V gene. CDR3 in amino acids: CASSQETPQETQYF. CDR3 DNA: TGTGCCAGCAGCCAAGAGACGCCACAAGAGACCCAGTACTTC.

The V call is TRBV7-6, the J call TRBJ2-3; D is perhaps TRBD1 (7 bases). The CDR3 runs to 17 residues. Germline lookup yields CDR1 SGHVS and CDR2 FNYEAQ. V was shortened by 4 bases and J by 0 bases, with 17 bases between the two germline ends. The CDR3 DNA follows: TGTGCCAGCAGCTCACCCAGGGGGGCAACTAGCACAGATACGCAGTATTTT. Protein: CASSSPRGATSTDTQYF.

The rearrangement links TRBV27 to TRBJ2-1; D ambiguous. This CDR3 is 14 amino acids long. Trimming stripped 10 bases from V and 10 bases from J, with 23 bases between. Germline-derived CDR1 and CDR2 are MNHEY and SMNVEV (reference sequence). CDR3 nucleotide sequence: TGTGCCACCAATAACGGGCGAAGGGCGCGAGAGCAGTTCTTC. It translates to CATNNGRRAREQFF.

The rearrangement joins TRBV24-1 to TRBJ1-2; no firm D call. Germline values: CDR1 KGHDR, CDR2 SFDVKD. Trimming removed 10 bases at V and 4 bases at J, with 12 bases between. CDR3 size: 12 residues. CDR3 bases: TGTGCCACTTCCACGGGCTTCTATGGCTACACCTTC. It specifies CATSTGFYGYTF.

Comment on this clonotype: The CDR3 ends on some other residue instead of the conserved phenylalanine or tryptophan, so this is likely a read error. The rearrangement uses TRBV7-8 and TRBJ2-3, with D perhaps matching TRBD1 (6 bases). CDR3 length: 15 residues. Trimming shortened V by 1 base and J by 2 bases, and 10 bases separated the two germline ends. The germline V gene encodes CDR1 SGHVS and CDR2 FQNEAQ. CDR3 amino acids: CASSLGRGYTDTQYY. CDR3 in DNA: TGTGCCAGCAGCTTAGGCAGGGGATACACAGATACGCAGTATTAT.

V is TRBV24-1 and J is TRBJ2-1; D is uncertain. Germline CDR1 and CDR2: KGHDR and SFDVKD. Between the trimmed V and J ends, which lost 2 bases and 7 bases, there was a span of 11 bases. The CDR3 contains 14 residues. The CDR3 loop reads CATSDSHLLNEQFF. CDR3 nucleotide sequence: TGTGCCACCAGTGATTCGCACCTCTTGAATGAGCAGTTCTTC.

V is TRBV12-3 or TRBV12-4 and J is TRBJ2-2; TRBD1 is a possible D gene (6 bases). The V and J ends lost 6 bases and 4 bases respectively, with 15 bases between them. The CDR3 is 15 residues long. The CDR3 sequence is CASSQPPGVTGELFF. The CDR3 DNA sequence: TGTGCCAGCAGCCAGCCCCCAGGGGTCACCGGGGAGCTGTTTTTT.

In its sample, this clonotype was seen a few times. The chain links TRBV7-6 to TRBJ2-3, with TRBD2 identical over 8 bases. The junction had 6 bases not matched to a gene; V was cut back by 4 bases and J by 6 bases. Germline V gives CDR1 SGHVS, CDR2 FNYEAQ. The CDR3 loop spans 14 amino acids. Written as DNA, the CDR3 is TGTGCCAGCAGCTCCCGGGGGGGCTGGGATACGCAGTATTTT. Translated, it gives CASSSRGGWDTQYF. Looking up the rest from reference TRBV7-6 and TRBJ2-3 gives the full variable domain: GAGVSQSPRYKVTKRGQDVALRCDPISGHVSLYWYRQALGQGPEFLTYFNYEAQQDKSGLPNDRFSAERPEGSISTLTIQRTEQRDSAMYRCASSSRGGWDTQYFGPGTRLTVL.